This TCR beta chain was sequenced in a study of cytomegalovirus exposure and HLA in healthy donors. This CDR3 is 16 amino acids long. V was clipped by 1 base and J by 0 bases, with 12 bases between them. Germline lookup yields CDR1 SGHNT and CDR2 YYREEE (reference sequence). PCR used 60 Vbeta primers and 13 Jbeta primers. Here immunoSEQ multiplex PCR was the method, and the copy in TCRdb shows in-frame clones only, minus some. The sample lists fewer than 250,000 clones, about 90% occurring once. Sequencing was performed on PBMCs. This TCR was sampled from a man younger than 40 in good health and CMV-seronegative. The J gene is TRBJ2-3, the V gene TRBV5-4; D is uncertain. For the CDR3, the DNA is TGTGCCAGCAGCTTGCAAAAACGGCGGAGCACAGATACGCAGTATTTT. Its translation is CASSLQKRRSTDTQYF.